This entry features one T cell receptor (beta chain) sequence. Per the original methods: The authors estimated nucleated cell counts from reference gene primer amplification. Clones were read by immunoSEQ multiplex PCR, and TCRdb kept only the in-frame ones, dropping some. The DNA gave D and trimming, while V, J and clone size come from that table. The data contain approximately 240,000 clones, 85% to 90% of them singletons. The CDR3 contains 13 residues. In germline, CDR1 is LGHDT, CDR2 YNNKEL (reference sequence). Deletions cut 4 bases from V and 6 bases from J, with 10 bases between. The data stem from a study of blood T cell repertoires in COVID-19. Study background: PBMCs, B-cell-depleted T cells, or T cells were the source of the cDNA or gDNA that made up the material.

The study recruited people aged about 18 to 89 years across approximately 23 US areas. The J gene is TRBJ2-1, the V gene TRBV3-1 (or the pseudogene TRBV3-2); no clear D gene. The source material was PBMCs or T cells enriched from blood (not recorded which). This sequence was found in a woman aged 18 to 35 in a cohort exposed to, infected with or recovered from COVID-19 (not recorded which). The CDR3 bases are TGTGCCAGCAGCCCGTGGCAACCCAATGAGCAGTTCTTC. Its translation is CASSPWQPNEQFF.